This entry lists 25 T cell receptor beta chains sequenced from one sample in a study of PD-L1 blockade in urothelial cancer. Assay: immunoSEQ multiplex PCR; the TCRdb copy retains only in-frame clones and omits some. Of under 95,000 clones in the sample, about 83% were seen once. Time point: pretreatment peripheral blood. The input for sequencing was PBMCs, taken around atezolizumab (anti-PD-L1) treatment. The receptor source for this set is a man in his fifties or sixties with urothelial cancer.

V and J are TRBV2 and TRBJ2-5; 7 bases line up with TRBD2. Trimming cost V 8 bases and J 5 bases; bases outside gene matches: 8. CDR3 size: 13 residues. Germline V gene lookup returns CDR1 SNHLY and CDR2 FYNNEI. Written as DNA, the CDR3 is TGTGCCAGCTTGAGCGGGATGATGGAGACCCAGTACTTC. Its protein product is CASLSGMMETQYF.

The rearrangement uses TRBV15 and TRBJ2-3; D possibly corresponds to TRBD2 (5 bases). CDR1 is LNHNV, CDR2 YYDKDF, per germline (reference sequence). The length of the CDR3 is 15 residues. Trimming pared 0 bases from V and 0 bases from J, leaving 7 bases between. CDR3 residues: CATSRDRRSTDTQYF. DNA for the CDR3: TGTGCCACCAGCAGAGACCGGAGGAGCACAGATACGCAGTATTTT.

The V and J genes are TRBV27 and TRBJ2-7; perhaps TRBD2 as D (5 bases). V gave up 2 bases and J gave up 4 bases, with 12 bases separating them. CDR3 size: 14 residues. CDR1 is MNHEY and CDR2 is SMNVEV in the germline V gene (reference sequence). The CDR3 spells CASSLNPGSYEQYF. In nucleotides, the CDR3 is TGTGCCAGCAGTTTAAACCCGGGGAGTTACGAGCAGTACTTC.

This clone came up a few times. The chain carries TRBV2 and TRBJ1-2, with TRBD1 matching 7 bases. Germline lookup yields CDR1 SNHLY and CDR2 FYNNEI. The CDR3 loop spans 15 amino acids. After removal of 4 bases from V and 2 bases from J, the junction contained 7 bases not matched to a gene. CDR3 bases: TGTGCCAGCAGTGGGGCGGACAGGCCAAACTATGGCTACACCTTC. As protein: CASSGADRPNYGYTF. The entire variable domain, with the rest obtained from reference TRBV2 and TRBJ1-2, is as follows: EPEVTQTPSHQVTQMGQEVILRCVPISNHLYFYWYRQILGQKVEFLVSFYNNEISEKSEIFDDQFSVERPDGSNFTLKIRSTKLEDSAMYFCASSGADRPNYGYTFGSGTRLTVV.

This chain joins TRBV7-9 and TRBJ2-7; 15 bases align to TRBD2. J was trimmed by 0 bases and V by 5 bases; bases with no gene match: 5. Germline V lookup: CDR1 SEHNR, CDR2 FQNEAQ (reference sequence). The CDR3 consists of 17 residues. This CDR3 reads CASSEGLAGGNSYEQYF. CDR3 bases: TGTGCCAGCAGCGAGGGACTAGCGGGGGGCAACTCCTACGAGCAGTACTTC.

The V and J genes are TRBV6-5 and TRBJ2-7; no clear D. Trimming shortened V by 8 bases and J by 4 bases, and 12 bases separated the two germline ends. Germline assignment: CDR1 MNHEY and CDR2 SVGAGI. This CDR3 has 12 residues. The DNA for the CDR3 is TGTGCCAGCTCCGGTGGGCCATACGAGCAGTACTTC. It is translated as CASSGGPYEQYF.

This clone was observed once. V and J are TRBV6-5 and TRBJ2-7; 10 nucleotides align to TRBD1. Germline-derived CDR1 and CDR2 are MNHEY and SVGAGI. The CDR3 covers 13 residues. The V and J ends lost 6 bases and 4 bases, in that order; junction bases with no gene match: 3. In DNA, the CDR3 is TGTGCCAGCAGGACAGGGGGCAAATACGAGCAGTACTTC. It is translated as CASRTGGKYEQYF.

V usage is TRBV9 and J usage is TRBJ1-1, with D maybe TRBD1 (6 bases). Between the trimmed V and J ends, which lost 1 base and 5 bases, there was a span of 9 bases. The CDR3 is 13 amino acids. Germline lookup yields CDR1 SGDLS and CDR2 YYNGEE. CDR3 in DNA: TGTGCCAGCAGCGTATCAGGGGTAACTGAAGCTTTCTTT. Translated: CASSVSGVTEAFF.

This clone appeared a single time. The chain combines TRBV19 with TRBJ2-4; D gene uncertain. Germline V gives CDR1 LNHDA, CDR2 SQIVND (reference sequence). CDR3 length equals 16 residues. Trimming cost V 10 bases and J 0 bases, with 19 bases left between them. CDR3 nucleotides: TGTGCCAACATGGCCGTAATGGGCGAAGCCAAAAACATTCAGTACTTC. Protein product: CANMAVMGEAKNIQYF.

In this sample, this clone turned up a few times. The chain links TRBV11-3 to TRBJ1-1; D is unclear. The CDR3 has 14 amino acids. Trimming cost V 5 bases and J 4 bases, with 14 bases left between them. In germline, CDR1 is SGHNT, CDR2 YENEEA. This CDR3 reads CASSAGRASTEAFF. In DNA, the CDR3 is TGTGCCAGCAGCGCGGGAAGGGCCTCCACTGAAGCTTTCTTT. Using reference TRBV11-3 and TRBJ1-1 for the parts outside the CDR3, the full variable domain is EAGVVQSPRYKIIEKKQPVAFWCNPISGHNTLYWYLQNLGQGPELLIRYENEEAVDDSQLPKDRFSAERLKGVDSTLKIQPAELGDSAVYLCASSAGRASTEAFFGQGTRLTVV.

The chain is built from TRBV7-2 and TRBJ2-3; weak D call: TRBD2 (5 bases). The CDR3 spans 13 residues. The germline gives CDR1 SGHTA, CDR2 FQGNSA. V was clipped by 2 bases and J by 7 bases, with 10 bases between them. The CDR3 coding sequence is TGTGCCAGCAGCTTAACCGAGGGAAATACGCAGTATTTT. Amino acid sequence: CASSLTEGNTQYF. The full variable domain, completed using reference TRBV7-2 and TRBJ2-3, is GAGVSQSPSNKVTEKGKDVELRCDPISGHTALYWYRQSLGQGLEFLIYFQGNSAPDKSGLPSDRFSAERTGGSVSTLTIQRTQQEDSAVYLCASSLTEGNTQYFGPGTRLTVL.

The table lists this clone with a count of one. The J gene is TRBJ2-1, the V gene TRBV6-4; D is possibly TRBD2 (6 bases). The CDR3 runs 14 residues. The germline V and J ends were trimmed by 2 bases and 6 bases, with 11 bases remaining between them. Germline V lookup: CDR1 MRHNA, CDR2 SNTAGT. Written as DNA, the CDR3 is TGTGCCAGCAGTGACGCGGGGCGGGGCAATGAGCAGTTCTTC. Amino acids: CASSDAGRGNEQFF.

This chain joins TRBV7-2 and TRBJ2-4; D perhaps matches TRBD1 (5 bases). The CDR3 totals 13 residues. Germline V CDR1 and CDR2: SGHTA, FQGNSA. The V gene lost 5 bases and the J gene lost 6 bases, with 11 bases spanning the gap. The CDR3 here is CASSPGLVNIQYF. DNA for the CDR3: TGTGCCAGCAGCCCAGGGTTGGTAAACATTCAGTACTTC.

The genes are TRBV9 and TRBJ2-1, with a possible D match to TRBD2 (6 bases). Germline-derived CDR1 and CDR2 are SGDLS and YYNGEE. The CDR3 loop spans 17 amino acids. The V and J ends lost 0 bases and 0 bases respectively, with 13 bases between them. CDR3 amino acids: CASSVVGPSDSYNEQFF. The CDR3 nucleotides read TGTGCCAGCAGCGTAGTGGGACCTAGCGACTCCTACAATGAGCAGTTCTTC.

This chain connects TRBV15 to TRBJ1-1; D is unresolved. The CDR3 consists of 15 residues. The germline V gene encodes CDR1 LNHNV and CDR2 YYDKDF (reference sequence). V lost 0 bases, J lost 3 bases, and 11 bases lay in between. The CDR3 nucleotides read TGTGCCACCAGCAGAGATATGCGGGGATACACTGAAGCTTTCTTT. It yields the protein CATSRDMRGYTEAFF.

V is TRBV9 and J is TRBJ2-1; the match to TRBD2 covers 10 bases. Germline CDR1 SGDLS, CDR2 YYNGEE. V trimming: 4 bases; J trimming: 8 bases; junction bases outside the gene matches: 18. The CDR3 is 18 residues long. CDR3 in DNA: TGTGCCAGCAGCCCAAGAGGGAGGAGCGGGAGGGTCATGGATGAGCAGTTCTTC. Its translation: CASSPRGRSGRVMDEQFF.

The genes are TRBV6-5 and TRBJ1-1; TRBD1 matches 7 bases. V was clipped by 6 bases and J by 0 bases; unmatched bases: 4. Germline V gene data show CDR1 as MNHEY and CDR2 as SVGAGI. The CDR3 has 14 amino acids. Here the CDR3 DNA reads TGTGCCAGCAGCCCAGGGGGGATGAACACTGAAGCTTTCTTT. Translated: CASSPGGMNTEAFF.

The chain links TRBV19 to TRBJ1-5, with 7 bases matching TRBD1. J lost 2 bases, V lost 3 bases, and 7 bases had no gene match. The CDR3 spans 16 residues. Germline V gene data show CDR1 as LNHDA and CDR2 as SQIVND (reference sequence). CDR3 sequence reads: CASSIYRGSGNQPQHF. The CDR3, as DNA: TGTGCCAGTAGTATCTACAGGGGATCCGGCAATCAGCCCCAGCATTTT. Looking up the rest from reference TRBV19 and TRBJ1-5 gives the full variable domain: DGGITQSPKYLFRKEGQNVTLSCEQNLNHDAMYWYRQDPGQGLRLIYYSQIVNDFQKGDIAEGYSVSREKKESFPLTVTSAQKNPTAFYLCASSIYRGSGNQPQHFGDGTRLSIL.

J is TRBJ2-1 and V is TRBV20-1; unclear D gene. The germline V gene has CDR1 DFQATT and CDR2 SNEGSKA (reference sequence). Trimming took 4 bases from V and 9 from J, leaving 7 bases between them. The CDR3 is made up of 10 amino acids. The CDR3 loop reads CSATSIEQFF. The CDR3 coding sequence is TGCAGTGCTACATCCATTGAGCAGTTCTTC.

This chain connects TRBV6-1 to TRBJ2-3; TRBD1 agrees at 7 bases. This CDR3 spans 15 amino acids. Germline CDR1 and CDR2: MNHNS and SASEGT. Trimming removed 7 bases from V and 2 bases from J; junction bases left unmatched: 9. The chain's CDR3 is CASNGQAGVTDTQYF. The CDR3 DNA sequence: TGTGCCAGCAATGGACAGGCTGGTGTCACAGATACGCAGTATTTT.

This chain connects TRBV11-1 to TRBJ2-1, with D unresolved. Germline lookup yields CDR1 SGHAT and CDR2 FQDESV (reference sequence). V was trimmed by 5 bases and J by 4 bases, leaving 6 bases between them. This CDR3 is 12 amino acids long. The CDR3 coding sequence is TGTGCCAGCAGCCACCTATACAATGAGCAGTTCTTC. This codes for CASSHLYNEQFF.

The genes are TRBV15 and TRBJ2-7; no clear D gene. Per the germline V gene, CDR1 is LNHNV and CDR2 is YYDKDF (reference sequence). CDR3 length equals 12 residues. V shed 1 base and J shed 4 bases, with 5 bases lying between them. Written as DNA, the CDR3 is TGTGCCACCAGCAGAGCCGGTTACGAGCAGTACTTC. Its translation: CATSRAGYEQYF.

This clone was detected once. Here the CDR3 reads CASSVQAGVQYF. As DNA, the CDR3 is TGTGCCAGCAGTGTTCAAGCGGGCGTGCAGTACTTC. The rearrangement uses TRBV25-1 and TRBJ2-7; tentative D call: TRBD2 (6 bases). From germline, CDR1 is MGHDK and CDR2 SYGVNS. The V gene lost 4 bases and the J gene lost 9 bases, with 13 bases spanning the gap. This CDR3 has 12 residues.

The chain is built from TRBV6-5 and TRBJ1-5, with a tentative D call TRBD1 (5 bases). From germline, CDR1 is MNHEY and CDR2 SVGAGI. Between the trimmed V and J ends, which lost 0 bases and 8 bases, there was a span of 14 bases. The CDR3 has 15 residues. CDR3 sequence (DNA): TGTGCCAGCAGTTACTCGGGGCGGGGCACGGAGCCCCAGCATTTT. Its protein is CASSYSGRGTEPQHF.

This chain uses TRBV5-1 with TRBJ2-7, with D tentatively TRBD1 (5 bases). CDR1 and CDR2 (germline): SGHRS, YFSETQ. V gave up 4 bases and J gave up 4 bases, with 18 bases separating them. This CDR3 has 15 amino acids. CDR3 nucleotides: TGCGCCAGCAGCCCTTCGGGCAGGGCTGGGTACGAGCAGTACTTC. Protein: CASSPSGRAGYEQYF.